This T cell receptor beta chain was found in a study of cytomegalovirus exposure and HLA in healthy donors. About the research overall: Assignment to the Caucasian-associated ancestry cluster applied to roughly 80% of the approximately 400 genotyped donors.

Study conclusions and caveats: Cytomegalovirus-associated TCR beta chains were listed, numbering around 150. DRB1 had the most TCR associations and HLA-C the fewest, a later analysis found, with rates varying by HLA locus.

Researchers ran the PCR with 60 Vbeta and 13 Jbeta primers. Measured with immunoSEQ multiplex PCR; TCRdb has only the in-frame clones, and not every one. The sample lists fewer than 150,000 clones; roughly two thirds were seen once. Healthy bone marrow donors made up the donors. This clone was seen just once. Its specificity is unknown. Germline assignment: CDR1 MNHNY and CDR2 SVGAGI (reference sequence). The CDR3 extends over 15 amino acids. Trimming cost V 2 bases and J 3 bases; bases outside gene matches: 3. The clonotype originates from a man aged 18 to 35 in good health and CMV-seropositive. This rearrangement joins TRBV6-6 to TRBJ1-5, with TRBD1 identical over 8 bases. Sequencing was carried out using PBMCs. CDR3 amino acids: CASSYGTGSNQPQHF. The DNA of the CDR3 is TGTGCCAGCAGTTACGGGACAGGTTCCAATCAGCCCCAGCATTTT.